A selection of T cell receptor beta chains follows, all from one sample in a study of technical replicates of blood from a few donors. The assay was immunoSEQ multiplex PCR, and TCRdb's table has in-frame clones only and misses some. The sample holds 55,000 to 75,000 clones, around 87% seen once. Material: PBMCs. Source of these receptors: a human donor in good health. Some clones in this sample may be carry-over from other donors' samples. Each CDR3 is given with its conserved first and last residue. The D gene is left open where the match is weak. Size tells how often a clone was seen (once, few, many) or the class of an expanded clone, and some rows leave it out.

>TRBV30|-|-|TRBJ1-2
CAWSAESGGYTF
TGTGCCTGGAGTGCCGAGAGCGGTGGCTACACCTTC
>TRBV30|few|TRBD1|TRBJ1-6
CAWRNTGVSPLHF
TGTGCCTGGAGAAACACAGGGGTTTCACCCCTCCACTTT
>TRBV9|once|TRBD2|TRBJ2-1
CASSVLAGGGEQFF
TGTGCCAGCAGCGTATTAGCGGGGGGGGGTGAGCAGTTCTTC
>TRBV30|-|-|TRBJ2-4
CAWSAGPSYRNIQYF
TGTGCCTGGAGTGCCGGGCCTAGCTATAGAAACATTCAGTACTTC
>TRBV12-5|-|TRBD2|TRBJ2-2
CASGGGPTSGSTGELFF
TGTGCTAGTGGTGGGGGCCCGACTAGCGGGAGTACCGGGGAGCTGTTTTTT
>TRBV7-6|few|-|TRBJ1-1
CASSPTGNTEAFF
TGTGCCAGCAGCCCAACAGGGAACACTGAAGCTTTCTTT
>TRBV4-3|-|-|TRBJ2-2
CASSQDRYGELFF
TGCGCCAGCAGCCAAGATCGGTACGGGGAGCTGTTTTTT
>TRBV9|-|-|TRBJ2-7
CASSVEGSSYEQYF
TGTGCCAGCAGCGTGGAGGGAAGTTCTTACGAGCAGTACTTC
>TRBV19|-|TRBD1|TRBJ2-2
CASSGTGGDTGELFF
TGTGCCTCAAGTGGGACAGGGGGTGACACCGGGGAGCTGTTTTTT
>TRBV28|-|TRBD1|TRBJ2-3
CASVGQGSTDTQYF
TGTGCCAGCGTGGGACAGGGGTCAACAGATACGCAGTATTTT
>TRBV13|-|-|TRBJ1-6
CASTRGTGNSPLHF
TGTGCCAGCACTAGGGGGACCGGCAATTCACCCCTCCACTTT
>TRBV4-3|-|-|TRBJ2-3
CASSSRLVDTQYF
TGCGCCAGCAGCTCCAGACTAGTCGATACGCAGTATTTT
>TRBV4-2|-|TRBD1|TRBJ1-2
CASSQVGQGAPYGYTF
TGTGCCAGCAGCCAGGTCGGACAGGGGGCCCCCTATGGCTACACCTTC
>TRBV4-3|few|-|TRBJ1-4
CASSKTATITNEKLFF
TGCGCCAGCAGCAAAACAGCAACGATAACTAATGAAAAACTGTTTTTT
>TRBV5-6|-|-|TRBJ2-1
CASSLRGSEQFF
TGTGCCAGCAGCTTGAGGGGGAGCGAGCAGTTCTTC
>TRBV30|-|-|TRBJ1-5
CAWSVREDQPQHF
TGTGCCTGGAGTGTACGAGAGGATCAGCCCCAGCATTTT
>TRBV7-6|-|-|TRBJ1-3
CASSLMQFSGNTIYF
TGTGCCAGCAGCTTAATGCAGTTCTCTGGAAACACCATATATTTT
>TRBV9|-|TRBD1|TRBJ1-1
CASSWTGENTEAFF
TGTGCCAGCAGCTGGACAGGCGAGAACACTGAAGCTTTCTTT
>TRBV6-1|-|TRBD1|TRBJ1-4
CASSADRGNEKLFF
TGTGCCAGCAGTGCGGACAGGGGAAATGAAAAACTGTTTTTT
>TRBV19|-|-|TRBJ2-7
CASSIARGTYEQYF
TGTGCCAGTAGTATCGCAAGGGGCACCTACGAGCAGTACTTC
>TRBV5-4|-|TRBD2|TRBJ2-7
CASSLGAGGTYEQYF
TGTGCCAGCAGCTTGGGCGCGGGAGGAACCTACGAGCAGTACTTC
>TRBV4-2|-|TRBD1|TRBJ1-6
CASSQEVGQDNSPLHF
TGTGCCAGCAGCCAAGAAGTTGGACAGGATAATTCACCCCTCCACTTT
>TRBV7-6|-|-|TRBJ1-6
CASSPVLAGNSPLHF
TGTGCCAGCAGCCCAGTTCTGGCGGGTAATTCACCCCTCCACTTT
>TRBV4-1|-|TRBD2|TRBJ2-3
CASSHYGLAGGTDTQYF
TGCGCCAGCAGCCACTACGGACTAGCGGGAGGCACAGATACGCAGTATTTT
>TRBV4-3|-|TRBD2|TRBJ2-1
CASSQDGAGSGNEQFF
TGCGCCAGCAGCCAAGATGGAGCGGGATCTGGCAATGAGCAGTTCTTC
>TRBV7-2|-|TRBD1|TRBJ1-2
CASSSRDRGGYGYTF
TGTGCCAGCAGCTCACGGGACAGGGGAGGCTATGGCTACACCTTC
>TRBV5-6|few|TRBD2|TRBJ2-1
CASSLAAGGPSYNEQFF
TGTGCCAGCAGCTTGGCAGCGGGGGGGCCGTCCTACAATGAGCAGTTCTTC
>TRBV30|-|TRBD2|TRBJ2-3
CAGDRPTSGRTDTQYF
TGTGCCGGGGACAGGCCGACTAGCGGGAGGACAGATACGCAGTATTTT
>TRBV10-3|-|TRBD1|TRBJ2-7
CAIRRTGLSYEQYF
TGTGCCATCAGGCGGACAGGCCTTTCCTACGAGCAGTACTTC
>TRBV30|-|-|TRBJ1-3
CAWDSSGNTIYF
TGTGCCTGGGACAGCTCTGGAAACACCATATATTTT
>TRBV7-9|-|TRBD1|TRBJ2-3
CASSLDGQVTDTQYF
TGTGCCAGCAGCTTAGACGGACAGGTCACAGATACGCAGTATTTT
>TRBV7-3|-|TRBD2|TRBJ2-2
CASRPGLAGVNTGELFF
TGTGCCAGCAGACCTGGACTAGCGGGAGTGAACACCGGGGAGCTGTTTTTT
>TRBV20-1|-|-|TRBJ2-5
CSGNSQETQYF
TGCAGTGGTAATAGCCAAGAGACCCAGTACTTC
>TRBV29-1|-|-|TRBJ2-1
CSVEDGTRYNEQFF
TGCAGCGTTGAAGACGGGACACGGTACAATGAGCAGTTCTTC